The 28 T cell receptor beta chains reported below all come from one sample, sequenced in a study of blood T cell repertoires in COVID-19. Repertoires were generated with immunoSEQ multiplex PCR, while TCRdb's copy carries only in-frame clones and drops some. This sample has fewer than 200,000 clones; more than 75% occur once, and the top ten carry about 0.95%. Specimen: peripheral blood. These receptors came from a man in his forties with acute or convalescent COVID-19.

This clone was recorded once. The rearrangement links TRBV5-1 to TRBJ1-1; possibly TRBD1 for D (5 bases). V was cut by 4 bases and J by 5 bases, with 12 bases left in between. Germline values: CDR1 SGHRS, CDR2 YFSETQ. The CDR3 contains 13 residues. CDR3 amino acids: CASSHPGQTEAFF. DNA of the CDR3: TGCGCCAGCAGCCATCCAGGGCAGACTGAAGCTTTCTTT.

The CDR3 nucleotides read TGTGCCAGCAGCTCCCGGGACAGGGGCCCCTATGGCTACACCTTC. It is translated as CASSSRDRGPYGYTF. The chain couples TRBV5-4 to TRBJ1-2; TRBD1 aligns across 10 bases. V was pared by 3 bases and J by 4 bases, with 6 bases of the junction left unmatched. CDR1 and CDR2 from the germline V gene are SGHNT and YYREEE (reference sequence). This CDR3 is built from 15 residues.

This clone was recorded only once. The chain is built from TRBV10-3 and TRBJ2-2, with 8 nucleotides matching TRBD1. Per germline, CDR1 ENHRY and CDR2 SYGVKD. There are 17 residues in the CDR3. The trim removed 0 bases at V and 4 bases at J, leaving 7 bases unmatched. CDR3 in amino acids: CAISESLGTGVTGELFF. The CDR3 coding sequence is TGTGCCATCAGTGAGTCGCTAGGGACAGGAGTCACCGGGGAGCTGTTTTTT.

The V call is TRBV7-6, the J call TRBJ2-2; 8 positions match TRBD2. Germline V gene lookup returns CDR1 SGHVS and CDR2 FNYEAQ. V trimming: 5 bases; J trimming: 4 bases; junction bases outside the gene matches: 9. The CDR3 contains 16 residues. The CDR3 sequence: CASSTTSGKRTGELFF. Written as DNA, the CDR3 is TGTGCCAGCAGCACAACTAGCGGAAAACGCACCGGGGAGCTGTTTTTT.

This rearrangement joins TRBV14 to TRBJ2-1, with no clear D. The length of the CDR3 is 15 residues. Per germline, CDR1 SGHDN and CDR2 FVKESK. The V end was cut by 0 bases, the J end by 9 bases, with 15 bases between. Here the CDR3 DNA reads TGTGCCAGCAGCCAAGATTGGAGAGTGATCGGTGAGCAGTTCTTC. It yields the protein CASSQDWRVIGEQFF.

The chain joins TRBV5-6 to TRBJ1-1; the D gene is possibly TRBD1 (6 bases). The CDR3 is made up of 15 amino acids. Germline lookup yields CDR1 SGHDT and CDR2 YYEEEE. With 7 bases removed from V and 0 bases from J, the gap between germline ends came to 16 bases. The CDR3 DNA reads as TGTGCCAGCCAGGAACAGGGTCGGATGAACACTGAAGCTTTCTTT. It codes for CASQEQGRMNTEAFF.

The J gene is TRBJ2-5, the V gene TRBV3-1 (or the pseudogene TRBV3-2), with D unclear. The CDR3 totals 13 residues. The V gene lost 4 bases and the J gene lost 2 bases, with 8 bases spanning the gap. Germline V CDR1 and CDR2: LGHDT, YNNKEL (reference sequence). CDR3 coding DNA: TGTGCCAGCAGCCCGACTCCGCAAGAGACCCAGTACTTC. Translating it yields CASSPTPQETQYF.

The count of this clone is one. V gene TRBV5-1 combines with J gene TRBJ2-7; 7 bases line up with TRBD1. CDR3 length: 14 residues. The J segment lost 7 bases and the V segment lost 0 bases, leaving 7 bases of the junction unmatched. Germline V gives CDR1 SGHRS, CDR2 YFSETQ. The CDR3 loop is CASSLEQGTGEQYF. CDR3 nucleotide sequence: TGCGCCAGCAGCTTGGAACAGGGGACGGGGGAGCAGTACTTC.

This sequence joins TRBV7-2 and TRBJ2-3; TRBD2 agrees at 10 bases. This CDR3 is 16 amino acids long. Germline V CDR1 and CDR2: SGHTA, FQGNSA. Trimming took 5 bases from V and 8 from J; bases not matched to a gene: 13. As DNA, the CDR3 is TGTGCCAGCAGCACCGATACTACTAGCGGGGTTCTTACGCAGTATTTT. This encodes CASSTDTTSGVLTQYF.

The chain recombines TRBV5-4 with TRBJ2-3; 10 bases line up with TRBD2. V shed 2 bases, J shed 1 base, and the junction held 1 base outside the gene matches. In germline, CDR1 is SGHNT, CDR2 YYREEE (reference sequence). This CDR3 region has 15 residues. Here the CDR3 reads CASSFTSGGTDTQYF. CDR3 nucleotide sequence: TGTGCCAGCAGCTTTACTAGCGGGGGCACAGATACGCAGTATTTT.

With regard to this clone: The sample holds other DNA sequences that translate to the same CDR3. The rearrangement links TRBV5-4 to TRBJ2-7, with 10 bases matching TRBD2. The CDR3 loop spans 15 amino acids. Trimming took 0 bases from V and 0 from J; bases not matched to a gene: 0. CDR1 SGHNT and CDR2 YYREEE come from the germline V gene (reference sequence). In DNA, the CDR3 is TGTGCCAGCAGCTTGGGGACTAGCGGCTCCTACGAGCAGTACTTC. As protein: CASSLGTSGSYEQYF.

The chain has TRBV5-1 and TRBJ2-2; 10 bases agree with TRBD1. CDR3 size: 17 residues. Germline trimming cut 4 bases from V and 0 bases from J; bases unmatched to any gene: 6. In germline, CDR1 is SGHRS, CDR2 YFSETQ. Here the CDR3 DNA reads TGCGCCAGCAGCGTAGGACAGGGGGGTGCGAACACCGGGGAGCTGTTTTTT. This gives the protein CASSVGQGGANTGELFF. Using reference TRBV5-1 and TRBJ2-2 for the parts outside the CDR3, the full variable domain is KAGVTQTPRYLIKTRGQQVTLSCSPISGHRSVSWYQQTPGQGLQFLFEYFSETQRNKGNFPGRFSGRQFSNSRSEMNVSTLELGDSALYLCASSVGQGGANTGELFFGEGSRLTVL.

This chain links TRBV28 with TRBJ1-1; TRBD1 is a possible D gene (5 bases). The CDR3 totals 12 residues. Germline values: CDR1 MDHEN, CDR2 SYDVKM. Deletions cut 5 bases from V and 4 bases from J, with 8 bases between. The CDR3 spells CASSVDSTEAFF. The CDR3 DNA follows: TGTGCCAGCAGTGTCGACAGCACTGAAGCTTTCTTT.

The V gene is TRBV2, the J gene TRBJ1-2; D unclear. Trimming removed 2 bases from V and 6 bases from J, with 16 bases in between. CDR1 and CDR2 (germline): SNHLY, FYNNEI. The CDR3 length is 15 residues. CDR3 protein: CASSENWSLSHGYTF. The CDR3 DNA sequence: TGTGCCAGCAGTGAAAACTGGTCCCTATCCCATGGCTACACCTTC. Supplemented by reference TRBV2 and TRBJ1-2, the full variable domain reads EPEVTQTPSHQVTQMGQEVILRCVPISNHLYFYWYRQILGQKVEFLVSFYNNEISEKSEIFDDQFSVERPDGSNFTLKIRSTKLEDSAMYFCASSENWSLSHGYTFGSGTRLTVV.

This chain links TRBV15 with TRBJ2-3; 7 nucleotides align to TRBD1. Germline-derived CDR1 and CDR2 are LNHNV and YYDKDF (reference sequence). Unmatched junction bases numbered 4, after V lost 0 bases and J lost 1 base. The CDR3 runs to 16 residues. This CDR3 is CATSRDRTGGTDTQYF. Written as DNA, the CDR3 is TGTGCCACCAGCAGAGATCGCACAGGGGGCACAGATACGCAGTATTTT.

The chain employs TRBV5-1 and TRBJ1-1; maybe TRBD1 (5 bases). Germline lookup yields CDR1 SGHRS and CDR2 YFSETQ. The ends were cut back, 0 bases at V and 8 bases at J, with 14 bases in the middle. The CDR3 consists of 14 residues. The CDR3 spells CASSLVPAGGEAFF. CDR3 in DNA: TGCGCCAGCAGCTTGGTACCGGCCGGGGGGGAAGCTTTCTTT.

The genes are TRBV6-6 and TRBJ1-2, with TRBD1 identical over 7 bases. V was pared by 5 bases and J by 5 bases, with 5 bases of the junction left unmatched. The CDR3 extends over 13 amino acids. CDR1 is MNHNY, CDR2 SVGAGI, per germline (reference sequence). The CDR3, as DNA: TGTGCCAGCAGTCCCGGGACAGAATATGGCTACACCTTC. It specifies CASSPGTEYGYTF.

This sequence joins TRBV6-5 and TRBJ1-5, with D perhaps matching TRBD1 (6 bases). CDR1 is MNHEY and CDR2 is SVGAGI in the germline V gene. Trimming took off 6 bases at V and 5 bases at J, with 14 bases between the two ends. The length of the CDR3 is 14 residues. CDR3 in DNA: TGTGCCAGCAGAATCAGGGAGGGGGATCAGCCCCAGCATTTT. Amino acid sequence: CASRIREGDQPQHF.

The rearrangement joins TRBV24-1 to TRBJ2-2; D might be TRBD1 (5 bases). The CDR3 consists of 13 residues. The V end lost 9 bases, the J end lost 4 bases, and 11 bases lay between the germline ends. The germline gives CDR1 KGHDR, CDR2 SFDVKD. DNA of the CDR3: TGTGCCACCGGAGCAGGGTTCACCGGGGAGCTGTTTTTT. This codes for CATGAGFTGELFF.

Details on this clone: One end of the junction is discordant with germline, which a read error may explain. The chain combines TRBV20-1 with TRBJ2-7, with 9 bases fitting TRBD2. This CDR3 is built from 11 residues. CDR1 is DFQATT, CDR2 SNEGSKA, per germline (reference sequence). CDR3 sequence reads: CSARDNQRGDF. The CDR3 coding sequence is TGCAGTGCTAGAGATAACCAGCGGGGGGACTTC.

The gene calls are TRBV7-2 and TRBJ2-1; D gene uncertain. This CDR3 is 13 amino acids long. V was pared by 4 bases and J by 0 bases, with 4 bases between. The germline V gene encodes CDR1 SGHTA and CDR2 FQGNSA. The CDR3 region is CASSWSSYNEQFF. The CDR3 DNA reads as TGTGCCAGCAGCTGGAGCTCCTACAATGAGCAGTTCTTC.

V usage is TRBV4-1 and J usage is TRBJ1-2; possibly TRBD1 for D (5 bases). The CDR3 is 14 residues long. V was shortened by 0 bases and J by 3 bases, with 8 bases between the two germline ends. The germline gives CDR1 MGHRA, CDR2 YSYEKL. Here the CDR3 DNA reads TGCGCCAGCAGCCAAGAAGTGACAGACTATGGCTACACCTTC. This translates into CASSQEVTDYGYTF.

CDR3 protein: CAWRRITETTDTQYF. Here the CDR3 DNA reads TGTGCCTGGAGACGCATAACAGAGACAACAGATACGCAGTATTTT. The genes are TRBV30 and TRBJ2-3; D unclear. Germline V gene lookup returns CDR1 GTSNPN and CDR2 SVGIG (reference sequence). Trimming removed 3 bases at V and 3 bases at J, with 16 bases between. CDR3 length equals 15 residues.

The rearrangement joins TRBV7-3 to TRBJ2-1; 9 nucleotides line up with TRBD1. This CDR3 has 16 residues. Trimming took 0 bases from V and 3 from J; bases not matched to a gene: 3. The germline gives CDR1 SGHTA, CDR2 FQGTGA. The CDR3 spells CASSLTPGQGYNEQFF. The CDR3 DNA sequence: TGTGCCAGCAGCTTAACCCCGGGACAGGGCTACAATGAGCAGTTCTTC. Combining the CDR3 with reference TRBV7-3 and TRBJ2-1 gives the whole variable domain GAGVSQTPSNKVTEKGKYVELRCDPISGHTALYWYRQSLGQGPEFLIYFQGTGAADDSGLPNDRFFAVRPEGSVSTLKIQRTERGDSAVYLCASSLTPGQGYNEQFFGPGTRLTVL.

This sequence joins TRBV25-1 and TRBJ1-2; D not certain. CDR3 length: 12 amino acids. Germline-derived CDR1 and CDR2 are MGHDK and SYGVNS. Trimming left V 4 bases short and J 7 bases short, with 10 bases between. CDR3 bases: TGTGCCAGCAGTGGATACAGCGGTGGCTACACCTTC. Its translation: CASSGYSGGYTF.

This chain uses TRBV6-5 with TRBJ2-7, with 7 bases fitting TRBD2. Germline-derived CDR1 and CDR2 are MNHEY and SVGAGI. V was pared by 0 bases and J by 5 bases, with 7 bases of the junction left unmatched. CDR3 length: 15 residues. The CDR3 protein is CASSYSRGVWDEQYF. The CDR3 DNA sequence: TGTGCCAGCAGTTACTCTCGGGGGGTTTGGGACGAGCAGTACTTC.

The CDR3 protein is CASSYLGRDRGMEKLFF. CDR3 nucleotide sequence: TGTGCCAGCAGTTACCTGGGCCGTGACAGGGGGATGGAAAAACTGTTTTTT. The chain couples TRBV6-2 or TRBV6-3 to TRBJ1-4; 9 bases map to TRBD1. The CDR3 is 17 amino acids. With V trimmed by 2 bases and J by 8 bases, 12 bases remained unmatched. From germline, CDR1 is MNHEY and CDR2 SVGEGT.

Concerning this clone: The germline gene is not matched at one end of the junction; a read error may be the cause. The chain links TRBV28 to TRBJ1-2, with 8 bases identical to TRBD1. CDR3 size: 15 residues. In germline, CDR1 is MDHEN, CDR2 SYDVKM. CDR3 region: CASTLPGGGSYGYTF. Written as DNA, the CDR3 is TGTGCCAGCACTTTACCAGGGGGCGGTAGCTATGGCTACACCTTC.